The 32 T cell receptor beta chains below come from one sample, sequenced in a study of CD8+CD57+ T cells in acquired aplastic anemia. Sequencing was done on patients that had shown CD8+CD57+ cell expansion by flow cytometry. Investigators profiled TCR beta VDJ and CDR3 from genomic DNA template. Using its own MiXCR run on the reads, TCRdb lists one record per CDR3 protein. Of about 190,000 distinct CDR3 sequences in the sample, more than 45% were seen once. Sample: sorted CD4+, CD8+, or CD8+CD57+ T cells (not recorded which) from PBMCs. These receptor sequences come from a human donor with aplastic anemia.

This clonotype was seen a handful of times. The chain uses TRBV2 and TRBJ1-2; tentatively, D is TRBD1 (6 bases). The CDR3 has 12 residues. Between the trimmed V and J ends, which lost 9 bases and 5 bases, there was a span of 13 bases. CDR1 and CDR2 from the germline V gene are SNHLY and FYNNEI. The CDR3 nucleotides are TGTGCCAGTGAAGGGGGGGTTTATGGCTACACCTTC. It translates to CASEGGVYGYTF.

V usage is TRBV9 and J usage is TRBJ1-6, with 8 bases that match TRBD1. CDR3 length equals 15 residues. Germline CDR1 is SGDLS and CDR2 is YYNGEE. J gave up 8 bases and V 5 bases, and 9 bases lay outside the gene matches. The CDR3 loop reads CASSDRTGSYSPLHF. In DNA form, the CDR3 reads TGTGCCAGCAGTGATAGGACAGGGTCTTATTCACCCCTCCACTTT. The whole variable domain, remainder taken from reference TRBV9 and TRBJ1-6, is DSGVTQTPKHLITATGQRVTLRCSPRSGDLSVYWYQQSLDQGLQFLIQYYNGEERAKGNILERFSAQQFPDLHSELNLSSLELGDSALYFCASSDRTGSYSPLHFGNGTRLTVT.

V gene TRBV20-1 combines with J gene TRBJ1-3; TRBD1 aligns across 7 bases. The ends lost 5 bases at V and 0 bases at J; junction bases unmatched: 4. The germline gives CDR1 DFQATT, CDR2 SNEGSKA (reference sequence). The CDR3 runs 14 residues. The CDR3 DNA sequence: TGCAGTGCTGGTTCAGGGGGCTCTGGAAACACCATATATTTT. Translation gives CSAGSGGSGNTIYF.

V usage is TRBV9 and J usage is TRBJ1-6; TRBD1 might be the D (6 bases). With 4 bases removed from V and 6 bases from J, the gap between germline ends came to 17 bases. This CDR3 has 16 residues. The germline V gene has CDR1 SGDLS and CDR2 YYNGEE. The CDR3 loop is CASSPRGGIGNSPLHF. DNA of the CDR3: TGTGCCAGCAGCCCGAGGGGGGGAATAGGTAATTCACCCCTCCACTTT. Full variable domain (remainder filled in from reference TRBV9 and TRBJ1-6): DSGVTQTPKHLITATGQRVTLRCSPRSGDLSVYWYQQSLDQGLQFLIQYYNGEERAKGNILERFSAQQFPDLHSELNLSSLELGDSALYFCASSPRGGIGNSPLHFGNGTRLTVT.

The chain is built from TRBV6-4 and TRBJ2-6, with TRBD1 identical over 7 bases. J lost 4 bases, V lost 4 bases, and 4 bases had no gene match. CDR3 length: 15 amino acids. Germline loops: CDR1 MRHNA, CDR2 SNTAGT. The CDR3 here is CASSGTGAGANVLTF. The CDR3 coding sequence is TGTGCCAGCAGTGGGACAGGAGCAGGGGCCAACGTCCTGACTTTC.

The CDR3 loop is CASSPVGPNTEAFF. In nucleotides, the CDR3 is TGTGCCAGCAGCCCGGTAGGGCCGAACACTGAAGCTTTCTTT. This chain joins TRBV9 and TRBJ1-1; no clear D gene. Germline assignment: CDR1 SGDLS and CDR2 YYNGEE. The germline V and J ends were trimmed by 4 bases and 1 base, with 11 bases remaining between them. The CDR3 covers 14 residues.

There are many counts of this clonotype. The chain recombines TRBV11-3 with TRBJ2-7; tentative D call: TRBD1 (5 bases). Trimming removed 1 base at V and 0 bases at J, with 10 bases between. Germline V gene data show CDR1 as SGHNT and CDR2 as YENEEA. The CDR3 is 15 amino acids. DNA for the CDR3: TGTGCCAGCAGCTTAGGGGGCACGGTCTCCTACGAGCAGTACTTC. It yields the protein CASSLGGTVSYEQYF.

V and J are TRBV25-1 and TRBJ2-2; D might be TRBD1 (6 bases). CDR3 length: 14 residues. Germline CDR1 reads MGHDK; CDR2 reads SYGVNS. V lost 2 bases, J lost 5 bases, and 9 bases lay in between. CDR3 residues: CASSEGQTTGELFF. For the CDR3, the DNA is TGTGCCAGCAGTGAAGGACAGACTACCGGGGAGCTGTTTTTT.

The V gene is TRBV24-1, the J gene TRBJ1-2; tentative D call: TRBD1 (6 bases). This CDR3 contains 15 residues. V was clipped by 3 bases and J by 2 bases, with 12 bases between them. CDR1 and CDR2 from the germline V gene are KGHDR and SFDVKD. CDR3 residues: CATSDTRTGNYGYTF. CDR3 DNA sequence: TGTGCCACCAGTGATACTCGAACAGGGAACTATGGCTACACCTTC.

This clonotype came up many times. For the CDR3, the DNA is TGTGCCAGTAGTCCCACGACAGGGACTAATAATTCACCCCTCCACTTT. Amino acids: CASSPTTGTNNSPLHF. The chain has TRBV19 and TRBJ1-6; 7 bases are a match to TRBD1. V was clipped by 5 bases and J by 5 bases; unmatched bases: 9. The CDR3 runs to 16 residues. The V gene's germline CDR1 is LNHDA and CDR2 SQIVND (reference sequence).

This chain connects TRBV20-1 to TRBJ1-2; 8 positions match TRBD1. The CDR3 loop spans 14 amino acids. CDR1 DFQATT and CDR2 SNEGSKA come from the germline V gene (reference sequence). The V segment lost 5 bases and the J segment 3 bases; nucleotides outside the gene matches: 8. CDR3 in DNA: TGCAGTGCTCAAGGGACAGGAATTCACTATGGCTACACCTTC. Its protein product is CSAQGTGIHYGYTF.

About this clonotype: At one end, the junction sequence differs from germline, possibly due to a read error. The V gene is TRBV10-3, the J gene TRBJ2-5; a weak D match, TRBD1 (5 bases). The CDR3 contains 15 residues. Germline-derived CDR1 and CDR2 are ENHRY and SYGVKD. DNA for the CDR3: TGTGCCAGCAGTCCTTTCCAGGGTATCCAAGAGACCCAGTACTTC. Translated: CASSPFQGIQETQYF.

On this clonotype: One end of the junction fails to match germline, which may point to a read error. The V and J genes are TRBV4-1 and TRBJ2-1, with 11 bases that match TRBD2. The CDR3 sequence is 17 residues long. CDR1 is MGHRA and CDR2 is YSYEKL in the germline V gene. The CDR3 sequence: CASSQARTSGYYNELFF. CDR3 sequence (DNA): TGCGCCAGCAGCCAAGCTCGGACTAGCGGGTACTACAATGAGCTGTTCTTC.

This clonotype has just one count. This rearrangement joins TRBV25-1 to TRBJ2-3; 7 nucleotides agree with TRBD1. Germline trimming cut 3 bases from V and 8 bases from J; bases unmatched to any gene: 14. CDR3 length: 16 amino acids. Germline CDR1 MGHDK, CDR2 SYGVNS. The CDR3 nucleotides read TGTGCCAGCAGTGAGTCTTACAGGGGCGCGGGCGGTACGCAGTATTTT. It specifies CASSESYRGAGGTQYF.

V and J are TRBV7-9 and TRBJ1-1; TRBD1 might be the D (5 bases). The V and J ends lost 5 bases and 4 bases respectively, with 14 bases between them. Germline assignment: CDR1 SEHNR and CDR2 FQNEAQ (reference sequence). The length of the CDR3 is 14 residues. The CDR3 region is CASSPTGTGTEAFF. For the CDR3, the DNA is TGTGCCAGCAGCCCAACAGGTACGGGCACTGAAGCTTTCTTT.

The genes are TRBV19 and TRBJ2-7; D not certain. The V end was cut by 1 base, the J end by 5 bases, with 9 bases between. Per the germline V gene, CDR1 is LNHDA and CDR2 is SQIVND (reference sequence). The CDR3 sequence is 13 residues long. The CDR3 reads CASSIVSGNEQYF. In DNA, the CDR3 is TGTGCCAGTAGTATAGTTTCAGGAAACGAGCAGTACTTC.

This clonotype showed up many times. V usage is TRBV4-3 and J usage is TRBJ2-2; D gene uncertain. Trimming cost V 6 bases and J 3 bases, with 17 bases left between them. The CDR3 runs to 16 residues. Germline CDR1 is LGHNA and CDR2 is YSLEER. CDR3 DNA sequence: TGCGCCAGCAGGATGGGGTGGGGTAAGGACACCGGGGAGCTGTTTTTT. Translated: CASRMGWGKDTGELFF.

On this clonotype itself: A junction boundary mismatches the germline segment, possibly from a read error. V usage is TRBV2 and J usage is TRBJ2-3; 9 positions agree with TRBD2. Germline values: CDR1 SNHLY, CDR2 FYNNEI. The CDR3 spans 14 residues. CDR3 in amino acids: CASSLGTSTDAQYF. The CDR3 coding sequence is TGTGCCAGCAGCTTGGGGACTAGCACAGATGCGCAGTATTTT.

The rearrangement joins TRBV7-8 to TRBJ2-7; 7 nucleotides align to TRBD1. V gave up 0 bases and J gave up 2 bases; unmatched junction bases: 1. Germline loops: CDR1 SGHVS, CDR2 FQNEAQ. The CDR3 has 14 residues. CDR3 nucleotides: TGTGCCAGCAGCTTAGCGACAGGGCCCTACGAGCAGTACTTC. Translated, it gives CASSLATGPYEQYF.

The chain carries TRBV9 and TRBJ1-1, with D unresolved. Germline CDR1 reads SGDLS; CDR2 reads YYNGEE. V shed 0 bases and J shed 6 bases, with 6 bases lying between them. The CDR3 spans 12 residues. The CDR3 reads CASSVEDAEAFF. For the CDR3, the DNA is TGTGCCAGCAGCGTAGAAGACGCTGAAGCTTTCTTT.

This clonotype was observed at least ten times. This chain joins TRBV7-2 and TRBJ1-1, with D unresolved. Looked up from germline, CDR1 is SGHTA and CDR2 is FQGNSA. The V and J ends lost 1 base and 1 base respectively, with 7 bases between them. The CDR3 runs to 14 residues. CDR3 amino acids: CASSLDPGNTEAFF. CDR3 coding DNA: TGTGCCAGCAGCTTAGATCCAGGGAACACTGAAGCTTTCTTT.

This clonotype was detected many times. The chain is built from TRBV6-1 and TRBJ1-2; no clear D. This CDR3 spans 14 amino acids. Deletions cut 5 bases from V and 0 bases from J, with 10 bases between. Germline CDR1 and CDR2: MNHNS and SASEGT. CDR3 DNA sequence: TGTGCCAGCAGTAGCTCAGCTGCTAACTATGGCTACACCTTC. Its protein is CASSSSAANYGYTF.

The chain employs TRBV12-3 or TRBV12-4 and TRBJ2-5; D is uncertain. The CDR3 consists of 11 residues. V gave up 6 bases and J gave up 4 bases, with 6 bases separating them. In DNA, the CDR3 is TGTGCCAGCAGCATGATAGAGACCCAGTACTTC. Translated, it gives CASSMIETQYF.

As concerns this clonotype: One base away lies a much larger clone, so this may be a sequencing read error. This rearrangement joins TRBV20-1 to TRBJ1-5; D uncertain. Germline-derived CDR1 and CDR2 are DFQATT and SNEGSKA (reference sequence). The CDR3 is made up of 15 amino acids. This CDR3 is CSVVGSGCRNQPQHF. CDR3 DNA sequence: TGCAGCGTAGTGGGGAGTGGCTGCCGCAATCAGCCCCAGCATTTT.

In regard to this clonotype: The junction differs from germline at one of its ends, possibly a read error. The chain links TRBV9 to TRBJ2-2, with a possible D match to TRBD2 (6 bases). From germline, CDR1 is SGDLS and CDR2 YYNGEE. There are 14 residues in the CDR3. DNA of the CDR3: TGTGCCAGCAGCATCTACTCATACACCGGGGGGCTGTTTTTT. This sequence encodes CASSIYSYTGGLFF.

The V gene is TRBV10-3, the J gene TRBJ1-5; weak D call: TRBD1 (5 bases). V lost 2 bases and J 7 bases, leaving 15 bases between the germline ends. Germline CDR1 ENHRY, CDR2 SYGVKD. The CDR3 has 15 amino acids. The CDR3, as DNA: TGTGCCATCAGTGAGGGGGGGGTAGAATTACAGCCCCAGCATTTT. Amino acids: CAISEGGVELQPQHF.

Many counts were recorded for this clonotype. The V and J genes are TRBV6-5 and TRBJ1-6; no reliable D call. V lost 0 bases to trimming and J lost 4 bases, with 10 bases between them. Per the germline V gene, CDR1 is MNHEY and CDR2 is SVGAGI. This CDR3 spans 16 amino acids. The CDR3 DNA follows: TGTGCCAGCAGTTACTCTACACCCCTATATAATTCACCCCTCCACTTT. Residues: CASSYSTPLYNSPLHF.

Many counts were recorded for this clonotype. V and J are TRBV20-1 and TRBJ2-3; 14 bases fit TRBD2. CDR1 is DFQATT and CDR2 is SNEGSKA in the germline V gene (reference sequence). The CDR3 totals 19 residues. Trimming at V came to 3 bases and at J to 4 bases, leaving 15 bases not matched to a gene. CDR3 sequence reads: CSARRSPGLAGVGPDTQYF. CDR3 nucleotides: TGCAGTGCTAGGCGGTCCCCGGGACTAGCGGGAGTGGGGCCAGATACGCAGTATTTT.

This clonotype has at least ten counts. V and J are TRBV29-1 and TRBJ2-3, with 12 bases lining up with TRBD2. Losses at the gene ends were 7 bases for V and 6 bases for J; bases not matched to a gene: 8. CDR1 and CDR2 (germline): SQVTM, ANQGSEA. This CDR3 region has 14 residues. Here the CDR3 reads CSALTSGRLDTQYF. CDR3 nucleotides: TGCAGCGCCCTAACTAGCGGGAGGCTCGATACGCAGTATTTT.

V usage is TRBV2 and J usage is TRBJ2-3, with TRBD2 identical over 8 bases. The germline V gene has CDR1 SNHLY and CDR2 FYNNEI. J was trimmed by 2 bases and V by 7 bases; bases with no gene match: 8. The CDR3 is made up of 15 amino acids. For the CDR3, the DNA is TGTGCCAGCACGGAGCGGGGGCGGATCACAGATACGCAGTATTTT. Protein: CASTERGRITDTQYF.

This clonotype turned up a few times. The V call is TRBV2, the J call TRBJ2-5, with 8 bases identical to TRBD1. V was clipped by 1 base and J by 2 bases; unmatched bases: 3. The CDR3 length is 15 residues. Germline loops: CDR1 SNHLY, CDR2 FYNNEI. This CDR3 is CASSEGRGLQETQYF. The CDR3 DNA sequence: TGTGCCAGCAGTGAAGGCAGGGGGCTGCAAGAGACCCAGTACTTC.

Turning to this clonotype: This may be a read error, as it is one base from a much larger clone. No conserved phenylalanine or tryptophan is present at the end of the CDR3, so a read error is the likely explanation. J is TRBJ1-6 and V is TRBV7-8, with a weak D call TRBD1 (5 bases). The germline V and J ends were trimmed by 3 bases and 6 bases, with 6 bases remaining between them. This CDR3 is 13 amino acids long. Germline lookup yields CDR1 SGHVS and CDR2 FQNEAQ. The CDR3 nucleotides are TGTGCCAGCAGCTTGGGGGGTAATTCACCCCTCCACCTT. This encodes CASSLGGNSPLHL.